The 14 T cell receptor beta chains below all came from one sample that was sequenced in a study of T cell responses to AZD1222 COVID-19 vaccine. Clones were sequenced by immunoSEQ multiplex PCR, and TCRdb holds only the in-frame ones, with some missing. The sample includes 95,000 to 150,000 clones, more than 80% of them seen just once. Sequencing was performed on peripheral blood, taken 28 days after the second AZD1222 dose. The source is an adult who received the AZD1222 COVID-19 vaccine.

There are a few counts of this clone. V and J are TRBV18 and TRBJ2-7; 9 positions agree with TRBD2. Looked up from germline, CDR1 is KGHSH and CDR2 is LQKENI. V was clipped by 3 bases and J by 4 bases; unmatched bases: 4. This CDR3 spans 14 amino acids. The CDR3 nucleotides read TGTGCCAGCTCACCTATGGCGGGGGGGTACGAGCAGTACTTC. This codes for CASSPMAGGYEQYF.

CDR3 loop: CASSIREGADTQYF. CDR3 in DNA: TGTGCCAGTAGTATCCGGGAAGGGGCAGATACGCAGTATTTT. The chain recombines TRBV19 with TRBJ2-3, with D perhaps matching TRBD1 or TRBD2 (5 bases each). This CDR3 spans 14 amino acids. Per the germline V gene, CDR1 is LNHDA and CDR2 is SQIVND (reference sequence). The V and J ends lost 3 bases and 4 bases respectively, with 11 bases between them.

This chain joins TRBV5-1 and TRBJ1-4; TRBD1 agrees at 8 bases. In germline, CDR1 is SGHRS, CDR2 YFSETQ. The CDR3 consists of 16 residues. The V segment lost 6 bases and the J segment 0 bases; nucleotides outside the gene matches: 7. CDR3 region: CASTRTGTATNEKLFF. CDR3 coding DNA: TGCGCCAGCACCCGGACAGGGACGGCAACTAATGAAAAACTGTTTTTT.

This chain links TRBV6-5 with TRBJ2-5; no firm D call. There are 14 residues in the CDR3. V was clipped by 4 bases and J by 3 bases, with 12 bases between them. From germline, CDR1 is MNHEY and CDR2 SVGAGI. CDR3 loop: CASSSGGWEETQYF. The CDR3, as DNA: TGTGCCAGCAGTTCGGGTGGGTGGGAAGAGACCCAGTACTTC.

V and J are TRBV23-1 and TRBJ2-7, with unresolved D. TRBV23-1 is filed as an ORF, its function uncertain. The CDR3 is made up of 16 amino acids. Trimming stripped 5 bases from V and 2 bases from J, with 19 bases between. The CDR3 DNA is TGCGCCAGCAGTTCCCCCGCCTTACAAGATCCCTACGAGCAGTACTTC. This translates into CASSSPALQDPYEQYF.

This chain joins TRBV6-5 and TRBJ1-1, with D tentatively TRBD1 (5 bases). The V and J ends lost 4 bases and 0 bases respectively, with 12 bases between them. The CDR3 loop spans 15 amino acids. Germline V CDR1 and CDR2: MNHEY, SVGAGI. The CDR3 loop is CASSSLTAMNTEAFF. The CDR3 nucleotides read TGTGCCAGCAGTTCGCTGACAGCCATGAACACTGAAGCTTTCTTT.

The chain carries TRBV19 and TRBJ2-3, with 8 bases identical to TRBD1. Per the germline V gene, CDR1 is LNHDA and CDR2 is SQIVND (reference sequence). V lost 3 bases and J lost 5; bases outside the gene matches: 4. This CDR3 has 14 residues. The CDR3 protein is CASSIQGAQDTQYF. The CDR3 DNA is TGTGCCAGTAGTATTCAGGGGGCGCAAGATACGCAGTATTTT.

This clone was seen a few times. The chain employs TRBV6-5 and TRBJ1-1; maybe TRBD1 (6 bases). CDR1 is MNHEY, CDR2 SVGAGI, per germline. Trimming stripped 5 bases from V and 3 bases from J, with 16 bases between. The CDR3 totals 15 residues. The CDR3 reads CASSKIQGPYTEAFF. The CDR3, as DNA: TGTGCCAGCAGTAAGATACAGGGCCCTTACACTGAAGCTTTCTTT.

The chain carries TRBV18 and TRBJ1-5; TRBD1 might be the D (5 bases). Germline assignment: CDR1 KGHSH and CDR2 LQKENI. Trimming removed 3 bases at V and 3 bases at J, with 9 bases between. CDR3 length: 14 residues. In nucleotides, the CDR3 is TGTGCCAGCTCACCGGGGCAGACCAATCAGCCCCAGCATTTT. Its translation: CASSPGQTNQPQHF.

The V gene is TRBV28, the J gene TRBJ2-1; TRBD2 matches 7 bases. The CDR3 totals 11 residues. V shed 10 bases and J 11 bases; nucleotides not matched to a gene: 8. From germline, CDR1 is MDHEN and CDR2 SYDVKM. The CDR3 here is CATGGNDKQFF. CDR3 DNA: TGTGCCACCGGGGGGAATGATAAGCAGTTCTTC.

The CDR3 here is CASSGGQAMGETQYF. The CDR3 DNA is TGTGCCAGCTCCGGGGGACAGGCTATGGGTGAGACCCAGTACTTC. The chain joins TRBV3-1 (or the pseudogene TRBV3-2) to TRBJ2-5, with TRBD1 identical over 8 bases. The V gene's germline CDR1 is LGHDT and CDR2 YNNKEL (reference sequence). J was trimmed by 5 bases and V by 8 bases; bases with no gene match: 13. The CDR3 consists of 15 residues.

V gene TRBV7-2 combines with J gene TRBJ1-4; D is possibly TRBD1 (5 bases). Trimming left V 1 base short and J 5 bases short, with 14 bases between. Per germline, CDR1 SGHTA and CDR2 FQGNSA. This CDR3 contains 16 residues. The CDR3 nucleotides read TGTGCCAGCAGCTTAGTAAACTCCGGGGGAAATGAAAAACTGTTTTTT. Translated: CASSLVNSGGNEKLFF.

The chain combines TRBV6-2 or TRBV6-3 with TRBJ1-5; D is uncertain. Trimming removed 6 bases at V and 3 bases at J, with 6 bases between. Germline lookup yields CDR1 MNHEY and CDR2 SVGEGT. This CDR3 comprises 12 residues. The CDR3 DNA reads TGTGCCAGCAGCCCGCCCAATCAGCCCCAGCATTTT. It encodes CASSPPNQPQHF.

The gene calls are TRBV18 and TRBJ1-5, with 10 positions matching TRBD1. Germline loops: CDR1 KGHSH, CDR2 LQKENI. This CDR3 is built from 18 residues. Trimming removed 3 bases from V and 0 bases from J; junction bases left unmatched: 8. The CDR3 bases are TGTGCCAGCTCACCCGCACCGGGACAGGGGTATAGCAATCAGCCCCAGCATTTT. It encodes CASSPAPGQGYSNQPQHF.